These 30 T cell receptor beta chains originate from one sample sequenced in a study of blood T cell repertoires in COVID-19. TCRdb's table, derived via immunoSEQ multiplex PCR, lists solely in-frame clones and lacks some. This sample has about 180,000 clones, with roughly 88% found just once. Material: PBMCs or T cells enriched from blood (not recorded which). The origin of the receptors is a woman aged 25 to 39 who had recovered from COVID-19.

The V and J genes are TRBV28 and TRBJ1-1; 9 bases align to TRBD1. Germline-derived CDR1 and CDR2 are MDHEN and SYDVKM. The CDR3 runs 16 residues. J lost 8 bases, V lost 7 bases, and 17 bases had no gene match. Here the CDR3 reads CASTLRVQGAKREAFF. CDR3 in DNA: TGTGCCAGCACCTTAAGAGTACAGGGGGCGAAGAGGGAAGCTTTCTTT. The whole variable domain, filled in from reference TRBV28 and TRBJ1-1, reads DVKVTQSSRYLVKRTGEKVFLECVQDMDHENMFWYRQDPGLGLRLIYFSYDVKMKEKGDIPEGYSVSREKKERFSLILESASTNQTSMYLCASTLRVQGAKREAFFGQGTRLTVV.

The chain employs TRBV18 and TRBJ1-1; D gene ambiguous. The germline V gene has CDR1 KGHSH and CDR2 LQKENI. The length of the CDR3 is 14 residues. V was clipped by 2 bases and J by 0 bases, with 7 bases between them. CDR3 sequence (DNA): TGTGCCAGCTCACCAATAAGAGTGAACACTGAAGCTTTCTTT. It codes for CASSPIRVNTEAFF.

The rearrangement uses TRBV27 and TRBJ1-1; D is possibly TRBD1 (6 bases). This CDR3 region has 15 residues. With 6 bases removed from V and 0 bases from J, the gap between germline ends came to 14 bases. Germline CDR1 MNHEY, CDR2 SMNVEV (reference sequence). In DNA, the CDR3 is TGTGCCAGCAGCCGCTATGGACAGCTGAACACTGAAGCTTTCTTT. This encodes CASSRYGQLNTEAFF.

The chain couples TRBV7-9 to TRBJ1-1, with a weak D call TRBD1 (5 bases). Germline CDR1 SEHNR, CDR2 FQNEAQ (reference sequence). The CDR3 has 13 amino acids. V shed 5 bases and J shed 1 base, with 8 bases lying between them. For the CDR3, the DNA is TGTGCCAGCAGCCAACAGGAGAACACTGAAGCTTTCTTT. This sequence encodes CASSQQENTEAFF.

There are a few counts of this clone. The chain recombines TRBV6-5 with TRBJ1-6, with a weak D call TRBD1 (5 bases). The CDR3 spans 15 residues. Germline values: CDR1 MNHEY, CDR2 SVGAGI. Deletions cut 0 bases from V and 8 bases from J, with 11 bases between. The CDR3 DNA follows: TGTGCCAGCAGTTACTCGCCCAGGGTGGATTCACCCCTCCACTTT. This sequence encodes CASSYSPRVDSPLHF.

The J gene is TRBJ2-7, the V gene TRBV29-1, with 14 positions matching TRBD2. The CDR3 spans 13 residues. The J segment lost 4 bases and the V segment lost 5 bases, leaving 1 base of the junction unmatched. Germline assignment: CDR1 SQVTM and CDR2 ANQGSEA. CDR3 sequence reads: CSVRLAGGYEQYF. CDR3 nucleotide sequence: TGCAGCGTTCGACTAGCGGGAGGGTACGAGCAGTACTTC.

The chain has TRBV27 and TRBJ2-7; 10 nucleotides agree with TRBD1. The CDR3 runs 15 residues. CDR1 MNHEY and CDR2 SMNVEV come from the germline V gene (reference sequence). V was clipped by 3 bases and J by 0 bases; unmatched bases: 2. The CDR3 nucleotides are TGTGCCAGCAGTTTGAGGACAGGGGGCTCCTACGAGCAGTACTTC. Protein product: CASSLRTGGSYEQYF.

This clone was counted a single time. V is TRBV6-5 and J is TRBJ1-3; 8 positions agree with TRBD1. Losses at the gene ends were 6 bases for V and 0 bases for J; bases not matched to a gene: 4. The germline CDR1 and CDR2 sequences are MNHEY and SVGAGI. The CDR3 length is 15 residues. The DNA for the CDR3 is TGTGCCAGCAGGACCGGGACAGGCTCTGGAAACACCATATATTTT. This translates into CASRTGTGSGNTIYF.

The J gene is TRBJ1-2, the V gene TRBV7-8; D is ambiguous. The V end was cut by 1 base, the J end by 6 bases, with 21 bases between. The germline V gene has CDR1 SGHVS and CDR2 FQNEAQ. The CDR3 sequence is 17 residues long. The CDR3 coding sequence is TGTGCCAGCAGCTTAGTTATCAGGCCAGCCAAGCCAAATGGCTACACCTTC. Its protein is CASSLVIRPAKPNGYTF.

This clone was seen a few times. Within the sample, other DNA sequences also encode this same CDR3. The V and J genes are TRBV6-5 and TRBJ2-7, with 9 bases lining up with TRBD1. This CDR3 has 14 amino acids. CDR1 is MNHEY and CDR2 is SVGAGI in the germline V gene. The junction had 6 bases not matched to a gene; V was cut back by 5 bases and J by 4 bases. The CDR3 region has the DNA TGTGCCAGCAGTCCCGGGACAGGGCTTTACGAGCAGTACTTC. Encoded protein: CASSPGTGLYEQYF.

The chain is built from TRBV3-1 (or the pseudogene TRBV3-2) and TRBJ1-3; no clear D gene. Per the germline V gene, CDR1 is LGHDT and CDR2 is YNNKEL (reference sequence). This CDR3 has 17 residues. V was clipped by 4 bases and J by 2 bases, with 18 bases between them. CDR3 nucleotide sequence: TGTGCCAGCAGCCCCGAACGCACGGTGAGAGCTGGAAACACCATATATTTT. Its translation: CASSPERTVRAGNTIYF.

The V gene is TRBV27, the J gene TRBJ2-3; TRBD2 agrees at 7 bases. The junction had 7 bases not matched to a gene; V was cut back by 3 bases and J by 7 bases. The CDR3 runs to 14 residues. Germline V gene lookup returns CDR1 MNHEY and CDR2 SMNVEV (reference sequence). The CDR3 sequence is CASSFQGGPYTQYF. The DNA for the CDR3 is TGTGCCAGCAGTTTTCAGGGAGGGCCCTATACGCAGTATTTT.

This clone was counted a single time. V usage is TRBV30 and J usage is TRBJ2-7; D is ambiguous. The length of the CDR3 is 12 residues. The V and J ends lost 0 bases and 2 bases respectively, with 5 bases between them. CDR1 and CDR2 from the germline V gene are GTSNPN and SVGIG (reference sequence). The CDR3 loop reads CAWSVSAYEQYF. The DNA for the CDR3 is TGTGCCTGGAGTGTCAGCGCCTACGAGCAGTACTTC.

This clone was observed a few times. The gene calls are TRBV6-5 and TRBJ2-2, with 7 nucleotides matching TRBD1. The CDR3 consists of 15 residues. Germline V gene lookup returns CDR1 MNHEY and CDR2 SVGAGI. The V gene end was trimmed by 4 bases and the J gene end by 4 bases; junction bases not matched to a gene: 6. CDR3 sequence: CASSWDSRGTGELFF. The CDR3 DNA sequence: TGTGCCAGCAGTTGGGACAGCCGGGGCACCGGGGAGCTGTTTTTT.

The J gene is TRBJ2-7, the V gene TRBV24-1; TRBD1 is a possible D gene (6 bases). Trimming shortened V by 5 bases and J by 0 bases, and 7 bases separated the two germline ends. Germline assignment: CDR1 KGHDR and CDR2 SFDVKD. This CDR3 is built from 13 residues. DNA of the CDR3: TGTGCCACCAGTGCGGGACACTCCTACGAGCAGTACTTC. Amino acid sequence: CATSAGHSYEQYF.

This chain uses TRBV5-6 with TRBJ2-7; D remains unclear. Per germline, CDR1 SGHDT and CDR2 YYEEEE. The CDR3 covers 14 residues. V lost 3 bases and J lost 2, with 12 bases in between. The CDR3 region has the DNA TGTGCCAGCAGCTCTCCGCTCGCGACCTACGAGCAGTACTTC. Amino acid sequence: CASSSPLATYEQYF.

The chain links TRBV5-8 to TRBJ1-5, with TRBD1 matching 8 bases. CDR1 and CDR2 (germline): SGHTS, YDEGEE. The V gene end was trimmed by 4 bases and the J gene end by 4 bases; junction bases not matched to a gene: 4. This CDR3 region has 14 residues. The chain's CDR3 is CASSHRQGNQPQHF. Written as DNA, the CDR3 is TGTGCCAGCAGCCACCGACAGGGGAATCAGCCCCAGCATTTT.

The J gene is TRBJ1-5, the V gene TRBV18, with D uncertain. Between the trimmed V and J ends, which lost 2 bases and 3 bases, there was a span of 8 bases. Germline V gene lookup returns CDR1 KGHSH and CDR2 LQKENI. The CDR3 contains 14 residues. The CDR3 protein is CASSPSGFNQPQHF. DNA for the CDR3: TGTGCCAGCTCACCATCCGGGTTCAATCAGCCCCAGCATTTT.

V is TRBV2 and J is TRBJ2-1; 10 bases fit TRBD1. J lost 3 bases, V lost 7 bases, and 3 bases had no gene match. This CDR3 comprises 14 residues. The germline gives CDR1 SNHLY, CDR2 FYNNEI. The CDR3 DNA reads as TGTGCCAGCAAGACAGGGGGCGTCTACAATGAGCAGTTCTTC. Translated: CASKTGGVYNEQFF.

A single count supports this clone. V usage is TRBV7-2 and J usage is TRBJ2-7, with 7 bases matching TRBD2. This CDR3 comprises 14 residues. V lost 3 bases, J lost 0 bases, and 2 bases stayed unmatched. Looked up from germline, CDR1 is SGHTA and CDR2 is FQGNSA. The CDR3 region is CASSFTSDSYEQYF. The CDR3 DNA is TGTGCCAGCAGCTTCACTAGCGACTCCTACGAGCAGTACTTC.

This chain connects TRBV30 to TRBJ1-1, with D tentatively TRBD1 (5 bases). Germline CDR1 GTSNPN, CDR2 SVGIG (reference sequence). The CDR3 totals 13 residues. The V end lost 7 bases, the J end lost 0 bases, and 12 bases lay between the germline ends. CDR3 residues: CASGYTLNTEAFF. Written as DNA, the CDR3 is TGTGCCTCAGGGTACACCCTGAACACTGAAGCTTTCTTT.

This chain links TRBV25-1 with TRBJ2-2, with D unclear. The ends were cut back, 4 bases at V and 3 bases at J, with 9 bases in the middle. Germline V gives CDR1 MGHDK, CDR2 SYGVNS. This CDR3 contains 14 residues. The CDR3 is CASSGAAYTGELFF. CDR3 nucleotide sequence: TGTGCCAGCAGTGGGGCAGCCTACACCGGGGAGCTGTTTTTT.

CDR3 in DNA: TGTGCCAGCAGCTTGTCTGGGACAGGGGGTAGGGGTGGCTACACCTTC. Its translation: CASSLSGTGGRGGYTF. The chain has TRBV5-4 and TRBJ1-2; TRBD1 matches at 11 bases. CDR1 and CDR2 from the germline V gene are SGHNT and YYREEE (reference sequence). J was trimmed by 7 bases and V by 1 base; bases with no gene match: 9. This CDR3 contains 16 residues.

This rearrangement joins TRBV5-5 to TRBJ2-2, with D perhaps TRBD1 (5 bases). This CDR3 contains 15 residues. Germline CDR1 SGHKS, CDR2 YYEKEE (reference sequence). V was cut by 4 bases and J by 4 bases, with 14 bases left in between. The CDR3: CASSPLSGFTGELFF. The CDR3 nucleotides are TGTGCCAGCAGCCCCCTCTCAGGGTTCACCGGGGAGCTGTTTTTT.

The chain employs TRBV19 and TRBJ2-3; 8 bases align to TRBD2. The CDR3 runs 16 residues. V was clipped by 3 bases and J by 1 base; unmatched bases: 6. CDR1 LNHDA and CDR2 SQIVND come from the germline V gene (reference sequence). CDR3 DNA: TGTGCCAGTAGTATTGGGACTAGTTCCGGCACAGATACGCAGTATTTT. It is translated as CASSIGTSSGTDTQYF.

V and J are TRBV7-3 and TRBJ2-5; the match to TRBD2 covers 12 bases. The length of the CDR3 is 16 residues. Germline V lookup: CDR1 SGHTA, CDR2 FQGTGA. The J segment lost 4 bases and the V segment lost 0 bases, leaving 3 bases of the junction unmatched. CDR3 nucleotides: TGTGCCAGCAGCTTAACGGCTAGCGGGAGGGGAGAGACCCAGTACTTC. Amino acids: CASSLTASGRGETQYF.

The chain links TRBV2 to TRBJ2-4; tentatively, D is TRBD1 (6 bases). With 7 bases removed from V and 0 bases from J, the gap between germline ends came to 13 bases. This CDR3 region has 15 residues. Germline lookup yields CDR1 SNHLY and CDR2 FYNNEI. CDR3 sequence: CASKTGLLAKNIQYF. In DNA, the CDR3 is TGTGCCAGCAAAACAGGGTTATTAGCCAAAAACATTCAGTACTTC.

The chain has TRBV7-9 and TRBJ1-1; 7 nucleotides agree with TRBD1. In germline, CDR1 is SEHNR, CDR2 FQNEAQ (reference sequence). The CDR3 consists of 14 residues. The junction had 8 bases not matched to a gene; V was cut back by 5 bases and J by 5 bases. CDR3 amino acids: CASSTRQGLTEAFF. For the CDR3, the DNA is TGTGCCAGCAGCACGCGACAGGGATTGACTGAAGCTTTCTTT.

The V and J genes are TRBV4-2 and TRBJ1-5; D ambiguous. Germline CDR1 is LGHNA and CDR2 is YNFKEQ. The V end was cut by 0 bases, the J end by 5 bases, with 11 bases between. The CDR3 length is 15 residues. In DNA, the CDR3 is TGTGCCAGCAGCCAAGAAGTATCAGGCCATCAGCCCCAGCATTTT. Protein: CASSQEVSGHQPQHF.

The CDR3: CASSTSGEPGELFF. Written as DNA, the CDR3 is TGCGCCAGCAGCACTAGCGGTGAGCCCGGGGAGCTGTTTTTT. The chain links TRBV5-1 to TRBJ2-2; 8 bases match TRBD2. Trimming removed 4 bases from V and 6 bases from J; junction bases left unmatched: 5. Looked up from germline, CDR1 is SGHRS and CDR2 is YFSETQ. This CDR3 comprises 14 residues.